This T cell receptor (beta chain) is drawn from a study of technical replicates of blood from a handful of donors. The CDR3 runs to 15 residues. V gave up 0 bases and J gave up 4 bases, with 12 bases separating them. CDR1 is MNHEY, CDR2 SMNVEV, per germline (reference sequence). TCRdb's table, derived via immunoSEQ multiplex PCR, lists solely in-frame clones and lacks some. Of 80,000 to 100,000 clones in the sample, nearly 97% were seen once. Sequencing input: T cells isolated from PBMCs. The sequence came from a human donor in good health. The J gene is TRBJ1-2, the V gene TRBV27, with D unclear. The CDR3 DNA reads TGTGCCAGCAGTTTATCACGGGGTTCCAGCTATGGCTACACCTTC. Its protein product is CASSLSRGSSYGYTF.